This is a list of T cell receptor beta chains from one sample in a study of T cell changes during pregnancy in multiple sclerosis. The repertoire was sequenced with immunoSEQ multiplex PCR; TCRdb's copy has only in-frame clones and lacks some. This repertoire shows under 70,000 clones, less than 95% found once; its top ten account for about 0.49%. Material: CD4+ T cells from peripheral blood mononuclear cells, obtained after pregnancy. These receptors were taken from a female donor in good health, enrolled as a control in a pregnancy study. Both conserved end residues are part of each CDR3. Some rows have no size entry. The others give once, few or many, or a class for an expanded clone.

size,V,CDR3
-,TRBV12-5,CASGLLDRGNTQYF
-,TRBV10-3,CAIRQGAQDTEAFF
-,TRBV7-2,CASSLAYNTYEQYF
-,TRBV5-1,CASSLGGPNEKLFF
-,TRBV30,CAWRGVGFNSPLHF
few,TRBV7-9,CASSSQGGTEAFF
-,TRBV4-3,CASSQVTGTGDNYGYTF
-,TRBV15,CATSRRNEKEQFF
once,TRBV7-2,CASSLGTENTIYF
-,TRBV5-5,CASSSDLGGAFATNEKLFF
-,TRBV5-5,CASTNSPGSSEAFF
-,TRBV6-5,CASSYRSPNTEAFF
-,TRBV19,CASSSPGREQFF
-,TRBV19,CASSKLQAGYEQYF
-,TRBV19,CASSARGDIPETQYF
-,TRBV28,CGSGTQYQPQHF
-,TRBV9,CASSAGKNEKLFF
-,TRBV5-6,CASSELGGDLNTEAFF
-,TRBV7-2,CASSFAGLNTEAFF
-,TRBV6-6,CASSPQDRVHQPQHF
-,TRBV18,CASSPPRAGGMNTEAFF
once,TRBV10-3,CAIGPSGNTEAFF
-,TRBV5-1,CASSPTSDRYEQYF
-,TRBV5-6,CASSLVSNEKLFF
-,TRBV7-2,CASSADRTRSGNTIYF
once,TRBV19,CASKEGTGESYEQYF
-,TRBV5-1,CASSLGLGQGQTYEQYF
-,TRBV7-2,CASSLASKPGQEYF
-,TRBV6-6,CASSFPGRNEQYF
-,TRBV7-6,CASSFAGFSGNTEAFF
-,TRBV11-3,CASSLRQGTDTQYF
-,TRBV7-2,CASSSRTATEKLFF
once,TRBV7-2,CASSSRTSFYEQYF
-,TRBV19,CASSLTVGEKNIQYF
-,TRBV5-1,CASTDQETQYF
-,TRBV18,CASSPLIGTGNAYFYEQYF
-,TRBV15,CATSRGTGTGPGELFF
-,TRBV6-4,CASSDWKVRHSGQPQHF
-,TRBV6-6,CASSYGGAQDTGELFF
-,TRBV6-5,CASSYSWENQPQHF
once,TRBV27,CASIPTGDLPFQETQYF
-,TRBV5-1,CASSPNNDGSSGNTIYF
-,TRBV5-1,CASSLGSSGEETQYF
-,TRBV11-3,CASSLGGGTNTEAFF
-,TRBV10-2,CASSVEYYNEQFF
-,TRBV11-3,CASSLEGGATEAFF
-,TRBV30,CAWSVAHNTEAFF